This entry describes one TCR beta chain. The data stem from a study of OX40 agonist ivuxolimab in advanced cancers. Overall study context: Patients in the trial were receiving intravenous ivuxolimab every 2 weeks, at doses of 0.01 to 10 mg/kg. From 23 to 79 years was the age range, with a mean of around 56 years, and nearly 85% were male. Partial responses, seen in three patients, involved one hepatocellular carcinoma and two cutaneous melanomas.

Patients were ineligible given autoimmune disease history or systemic immunosuppression. The assay was immunoSEQ multiplex PCR, and TCRdb's table has in-frame clones only and misses some. The data hold 50,000 or so clones, with more than 75% observed a single time. V shed 2 bases, J shed 5 bases, and the junction held 6 bases outside the gene matches. The CDR3 is 16 amino acids. The V gene's germline CDR1 is MGHRA and CDR2 YSYEKL. This chain joins TRBV4-1 and TRBJ1-5; 10 positions agree with TRBD1. Sequences were derived from CD4+ or CD8+ T cells sorted from blood, sampled in a trial of the OX40 agonist ivuxolimab. This clonotype was obtained from an adult with an advanced solid tumor such as melanoma, head and neck, liver or kidney cancer. The CDR3 region is CASSQWDRGRDQPQHF. CDR3 nucleotides: TGCGCCAGCAGCCAATGGGACAGGGGACGCGATCAGCCCCAGCATTTT.